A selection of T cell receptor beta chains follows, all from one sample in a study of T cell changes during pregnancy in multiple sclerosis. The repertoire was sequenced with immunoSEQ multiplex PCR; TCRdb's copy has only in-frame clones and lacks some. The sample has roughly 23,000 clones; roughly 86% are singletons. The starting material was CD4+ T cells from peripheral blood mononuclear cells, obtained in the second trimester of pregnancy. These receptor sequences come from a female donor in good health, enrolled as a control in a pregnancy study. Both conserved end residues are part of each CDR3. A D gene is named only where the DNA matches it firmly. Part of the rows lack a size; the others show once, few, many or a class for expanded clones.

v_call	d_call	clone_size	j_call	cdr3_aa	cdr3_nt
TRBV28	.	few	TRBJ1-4	CASSSPGSTEKLFF	TGTGCCAGCAGTTCCCCAGGGTCTACTGAAAAACTGTTTTTT
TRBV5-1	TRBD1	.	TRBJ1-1	CASSRGATGGPTEAFF	TGCGCCAGCAGCCGGGGGGCGACAGGGGGCCCCACTGAAGCTTTCTTT
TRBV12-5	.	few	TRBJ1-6	CASGRRDTYNSPLHF	TGTGCTAGTGGTCGCCGGGACACGTATAATTCACCCCTCCACTTT
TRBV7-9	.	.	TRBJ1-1	CASSLQGNTEAFF	TGTGCCAGCAGCTTGCAGGGGAACACTGAAGCTTTCTTT
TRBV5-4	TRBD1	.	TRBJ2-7	CASSLDPGQTYEQYF	TGTGCCAGCAGCTTGGACCCGGGACAGACTTACGAGCAGTACTTC
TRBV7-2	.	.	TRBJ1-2	CASSPRPSSNYGYTF	TGTGCCAGCAGCCCCCGCCCTTCTAGTAACTATGGCTACACCTTC
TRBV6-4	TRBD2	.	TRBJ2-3	CASNSGDPRDTQYF	TGTGCCAGCAATAGCGGGGACCCCAGGGATACGCAGTATTTT
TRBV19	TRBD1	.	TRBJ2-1	CASSPGPGGNEQFF	TGTGCCAGTAGTCCCGGGCCAGGGGGTAATGAGCAGTTCTTC
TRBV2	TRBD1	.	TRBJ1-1	CASRTGGITEAFF	TGTGCCAGCAGGACAGGGGGCATCACTGAAGCTTTCTTT
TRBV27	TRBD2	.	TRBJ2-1	CASSFRGEAAGAYNEQFF	TGTGCCAGCAGTTTCCGGGGGGAGGCCGCCGGGGCCTACAATGAGCAGTTCTTC
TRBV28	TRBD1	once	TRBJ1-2	CASSLRDRGRYGYTF	TGTGCCAGCAGTTTACGGGACAGGGGAAGATATGGCTACACCTTC
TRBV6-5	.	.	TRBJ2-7	CASSPRAGTYEQYF	TGTGCCAGCAGTCCCCGTGCAGGGACCTACGAGCAGTACTTC
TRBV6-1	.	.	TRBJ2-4	CASTVPGHIQYF	TGTGCCAGCACCGTACCGGGACATATTCAGTACTTC
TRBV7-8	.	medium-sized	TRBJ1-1	CASSFSVGGEAFF	TGTGCCAGCAGCTTCTCCGTGGGGGGTGAAGCTTTCTTT
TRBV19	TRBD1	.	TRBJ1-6	CASSRQGALGSPLHF	TGTGCCAGTAGTAGACAGGGGGCACTCGGTTCACCCCTCCACTTT
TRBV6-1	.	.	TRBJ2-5	CASSEMVAETQYF	TGTGCCAGCAGTGAGATGGTCGCGGAGACCCAGTACTTC
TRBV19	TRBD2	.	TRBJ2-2	CASSVTGLAWTGELFF	TGTGCCAGTAGTGTAACGGGACTAGCGTGGACCGGGGAGCTGTTTTTT
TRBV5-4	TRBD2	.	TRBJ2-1	CASSPMSSGPTYNEQFF	TGTGCCAGCAGCCCGATGAGTAGCGGGCCAACCTACAATGAGCAGTTCTTC
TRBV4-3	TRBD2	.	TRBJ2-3	CASSQGQSGGFFTDTQYF	TGCGCCAGCAGCCAAGGGCAAAGCGGGGGGTTCTTCACAGATACGCAGTATTTT
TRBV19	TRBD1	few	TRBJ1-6	CASSILGTAANSPLHF	TGTGCCAGTAGTATCCTGGGGACAGCAGCAAATTCACCCCTCCACTTT
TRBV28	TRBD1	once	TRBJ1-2	CASSLWQGAQGYGYTF	TGTGCCAGCAGTTTATGGCAGGGGGCGCAAGGCTATGGCTACACCTTC
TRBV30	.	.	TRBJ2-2	CAWRQDTGELFF	TGTGCCTGGAGACAGGACACCGGGGAGCTGTTTTTT
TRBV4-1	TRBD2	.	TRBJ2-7	CASSRSGGRVVPVHEQYF	TGCGCCAGCAGCCGCTCGGGCGGGAGGGTGGTACCGGTCCACGAGCAGTACTTC
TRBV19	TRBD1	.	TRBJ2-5	CASSSGQGAYVETQYF	TGTGCCAGTAGTTCAGGACAGGGGGCGTATGTTGAGACCCAGTACTTC